This T cell receptor beta chain originates from a study of shared clonotypes between healthy human individuals. This CDR3 has 10 residues. The V end lost 5 bases, the J end lost 8 bases, and 6 bases lay between the germline ends. Per germline, CDR1 SEHNR and CDR2 FQNEAQ (reference sequence). Terminally differentiated effector memory CD45RA+ cells were left out of the naive CD8 fraction, which was CD45RO-negative and positively selected for CCR7. The assay was immunoSEQ multiplex PCR, and TCRdb's table has in-frame clones only and misses some. The sample lists some 2.1 million clones, approximately 94% occurring once.

This sequence originates from a man between 18 and 29 years old in good health. The J gene is TRBJ1-2, the V gene TRBV7-9; D is uncertain. Sequencing used naive CD8+ T cells sorted from blood. CDR3 nucleotide sequence: TGTGCCAGCAGCCCACTAGGCTACACCTTC. It translates to CASSPLGYTF.